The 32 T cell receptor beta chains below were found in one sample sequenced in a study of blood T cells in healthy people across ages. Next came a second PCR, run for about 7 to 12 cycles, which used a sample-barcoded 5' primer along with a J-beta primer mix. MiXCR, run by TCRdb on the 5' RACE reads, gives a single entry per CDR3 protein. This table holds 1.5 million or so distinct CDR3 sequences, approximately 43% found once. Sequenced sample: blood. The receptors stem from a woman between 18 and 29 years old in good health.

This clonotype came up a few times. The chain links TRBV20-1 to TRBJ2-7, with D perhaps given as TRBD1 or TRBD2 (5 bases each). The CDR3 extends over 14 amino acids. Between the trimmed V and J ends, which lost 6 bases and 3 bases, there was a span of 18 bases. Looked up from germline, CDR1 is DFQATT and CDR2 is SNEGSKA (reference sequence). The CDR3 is CSANIPGHGYEQYF. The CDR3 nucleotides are TGCAGTGCCAACATCCCGGGGCACGGCTACGAGCAGTACTTC.

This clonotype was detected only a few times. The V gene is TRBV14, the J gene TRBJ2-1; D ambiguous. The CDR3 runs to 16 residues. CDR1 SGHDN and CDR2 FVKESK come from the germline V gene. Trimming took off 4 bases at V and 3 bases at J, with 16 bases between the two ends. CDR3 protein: CASSRNAGSHYNEQFF. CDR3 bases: TGTGCCAGCAGCCGGAATGCAGGTTCCCACTACAATGAGCAGTTCTTC. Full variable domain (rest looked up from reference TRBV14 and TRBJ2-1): EAGVTQFPSHSVIEKGQTVTLRCDPISGHDNLYWYRRVMGKEIKFLLHFVKESKQDESGMPNNRFLAERTGGTYSTLKVQPAELEDSGVYFCASSRNAGSHYNEQFFGPGTRLTVL.

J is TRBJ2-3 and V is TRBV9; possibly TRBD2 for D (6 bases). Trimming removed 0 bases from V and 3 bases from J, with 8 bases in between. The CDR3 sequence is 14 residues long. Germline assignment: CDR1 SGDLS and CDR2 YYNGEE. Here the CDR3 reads CASSVEEGTDTQYF. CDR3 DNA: TGTGCCAGCAGCGTAGAGGAGGGGACAGATACGCAGTATTTT. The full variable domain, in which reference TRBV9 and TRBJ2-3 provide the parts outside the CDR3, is DSGVTQTPKHLITATGQRVTLRCSPRSGDLSVYWYQQSLDQGLQFLIQYYNGEERAKGNILERFSAQQFPDLHSELNLSSLELGDSALYFCASSVEEGTDTQYFGPGTRLTVL.

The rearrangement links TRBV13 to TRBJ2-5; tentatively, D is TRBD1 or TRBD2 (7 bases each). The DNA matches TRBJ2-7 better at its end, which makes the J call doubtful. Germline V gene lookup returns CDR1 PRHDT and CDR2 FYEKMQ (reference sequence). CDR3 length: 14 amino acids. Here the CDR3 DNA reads TGTGCCGGCCGAGCGCAGGGGGGGATCTACGAGCAGTACTTC. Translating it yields CAGRAQGGIYEQYF.

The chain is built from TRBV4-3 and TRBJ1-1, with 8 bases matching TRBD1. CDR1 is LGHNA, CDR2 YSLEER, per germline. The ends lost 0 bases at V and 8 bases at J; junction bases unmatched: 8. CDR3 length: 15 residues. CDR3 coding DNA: TGCGCCAGCAGCCAAGAGCACAGGGGGATATCGGAAGCTTTCTTT. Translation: CASSQEHRGISEAFF.

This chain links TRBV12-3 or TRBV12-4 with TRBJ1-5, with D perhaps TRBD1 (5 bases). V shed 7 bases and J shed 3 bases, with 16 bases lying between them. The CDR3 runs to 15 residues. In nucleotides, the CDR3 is TGTGCCAGCACCCACGCCGGGGCATTCAATCAGCCCCAGCATTTT. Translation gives CASTHAGAFNQPQHF.

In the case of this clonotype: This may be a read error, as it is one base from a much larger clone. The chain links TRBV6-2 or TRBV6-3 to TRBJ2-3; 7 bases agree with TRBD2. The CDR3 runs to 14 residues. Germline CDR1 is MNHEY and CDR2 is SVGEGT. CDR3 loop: CASSWGGSLATQCF. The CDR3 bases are TGTGCCAGCAGTTGGGGGGGGAGTCTAGCTACGCAGTGTTTT.

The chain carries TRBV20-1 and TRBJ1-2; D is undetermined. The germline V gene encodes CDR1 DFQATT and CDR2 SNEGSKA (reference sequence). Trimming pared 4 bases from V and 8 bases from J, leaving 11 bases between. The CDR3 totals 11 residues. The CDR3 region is CSAKHSVGYTF. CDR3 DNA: TGCAGTGCTAAGCACTCGGTGGGCTACACCTTC.

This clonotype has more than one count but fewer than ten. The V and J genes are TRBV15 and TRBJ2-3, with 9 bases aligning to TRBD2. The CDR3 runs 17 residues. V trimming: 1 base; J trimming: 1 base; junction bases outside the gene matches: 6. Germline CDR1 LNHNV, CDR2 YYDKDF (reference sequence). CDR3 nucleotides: TGTGCCACCAGCAGAGTTATAGCGGGAGAAGGCACAGATACGCAGTATTTT. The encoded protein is CATSRVIAGEGTDTQYF.

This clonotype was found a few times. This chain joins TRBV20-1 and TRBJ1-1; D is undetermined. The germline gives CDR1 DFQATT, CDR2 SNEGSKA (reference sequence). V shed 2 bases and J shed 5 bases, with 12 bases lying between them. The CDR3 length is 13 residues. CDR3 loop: CSARSAGKTEAFF. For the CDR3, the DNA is TGCAGTGCTAGATCAGCAGGAAAGACTGAAGCTTTCTTT.

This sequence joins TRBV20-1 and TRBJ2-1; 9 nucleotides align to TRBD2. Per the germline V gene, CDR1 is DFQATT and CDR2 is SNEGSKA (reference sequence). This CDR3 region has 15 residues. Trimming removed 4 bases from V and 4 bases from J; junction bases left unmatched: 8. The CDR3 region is CSANNGGRAYNEQFF. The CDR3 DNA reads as TGCAGTGCTAATAACGGCGGGAGGGCTTACAATGAGCAGTTCTTC.

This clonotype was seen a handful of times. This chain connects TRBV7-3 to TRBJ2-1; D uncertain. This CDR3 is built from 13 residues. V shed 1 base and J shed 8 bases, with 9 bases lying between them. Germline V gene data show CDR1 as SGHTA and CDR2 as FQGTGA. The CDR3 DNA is TGTGCCAGCAGCTTAAGGGTTAGTCATGAGCAGTTCTTC. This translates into CASSLRVSHEQFF.

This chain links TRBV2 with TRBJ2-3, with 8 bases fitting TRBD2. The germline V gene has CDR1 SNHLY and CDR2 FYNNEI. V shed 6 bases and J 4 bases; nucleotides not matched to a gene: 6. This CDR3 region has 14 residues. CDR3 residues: CASRPGLEADTQYF. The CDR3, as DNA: TGTGCCAGCAGGCCGGGACTAGAGGCAGATACGCAGTATTTT.

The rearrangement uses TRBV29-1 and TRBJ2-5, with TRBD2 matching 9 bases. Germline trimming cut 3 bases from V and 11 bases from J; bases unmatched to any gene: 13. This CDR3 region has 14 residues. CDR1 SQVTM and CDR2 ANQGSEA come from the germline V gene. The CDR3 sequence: CSVDERGVGNEQYF. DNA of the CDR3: TGCAGCGTTGATGAGCGGGGGGTCGGCAATGAGCAGTACTTC.

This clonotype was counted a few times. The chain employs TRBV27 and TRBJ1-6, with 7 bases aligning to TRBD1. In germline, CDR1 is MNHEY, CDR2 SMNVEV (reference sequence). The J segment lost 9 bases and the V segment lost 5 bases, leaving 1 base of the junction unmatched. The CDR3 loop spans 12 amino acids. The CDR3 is CASSGTVSPLHF. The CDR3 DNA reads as TGTGCCAGCAGTGGGACAGTTTCACCCCTCCACTTT.

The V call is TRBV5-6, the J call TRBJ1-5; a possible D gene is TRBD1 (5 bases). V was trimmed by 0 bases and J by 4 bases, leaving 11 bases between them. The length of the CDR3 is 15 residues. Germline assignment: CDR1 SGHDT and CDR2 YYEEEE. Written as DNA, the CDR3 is TGTGCCAGCAGCTTGGCGGCAGGGCTTAATCAGCCCCAGCATTTT. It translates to CASSLAAGLNQPQHF.

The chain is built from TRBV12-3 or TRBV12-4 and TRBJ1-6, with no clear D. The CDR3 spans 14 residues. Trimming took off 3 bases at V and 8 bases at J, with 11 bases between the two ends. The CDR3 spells CASSFGQDYSPLHF. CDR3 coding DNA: TGTGCCAGCAGTTTTGGCCAGGATTATTCACCCCTCCACTTT.

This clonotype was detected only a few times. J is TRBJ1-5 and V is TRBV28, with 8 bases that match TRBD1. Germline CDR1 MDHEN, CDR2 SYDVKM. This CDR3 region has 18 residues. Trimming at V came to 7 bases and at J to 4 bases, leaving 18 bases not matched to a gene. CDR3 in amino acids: CASIGSFGTGENNQPQHF. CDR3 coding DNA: TGTGCCAGCATTGGCTCCTTTGGGACAGGCGAGAATAATCAGCCCCAGCATTTT. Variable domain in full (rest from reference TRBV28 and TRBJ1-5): DVKVTQSSRYLVKRTGEKVFLECVQDMDHENMFWYRQDPGLGLRLIYFSYDVKMKEKGDIPEGYSVSREKKERFSLILESASTNQTSMYLCASIGSFGTGENNQPQHFGDGTRLSIL.

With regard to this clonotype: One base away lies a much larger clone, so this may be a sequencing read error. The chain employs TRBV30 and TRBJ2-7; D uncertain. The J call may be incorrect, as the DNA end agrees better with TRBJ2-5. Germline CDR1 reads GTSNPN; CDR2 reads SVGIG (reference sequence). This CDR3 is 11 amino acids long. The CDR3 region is CAWSVEETQYF. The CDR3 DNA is TGTGCCTGGAGTGTAGAGGAGACCCAGTACTTC.

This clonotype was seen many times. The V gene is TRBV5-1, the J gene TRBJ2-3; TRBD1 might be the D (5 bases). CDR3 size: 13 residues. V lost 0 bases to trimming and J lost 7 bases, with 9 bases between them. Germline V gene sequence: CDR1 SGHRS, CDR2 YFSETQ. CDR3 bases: TGCGCCAGCAGCTTGGGGGGCGAGAATACGCAGTATTTT. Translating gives CASSLGGENTQYF.

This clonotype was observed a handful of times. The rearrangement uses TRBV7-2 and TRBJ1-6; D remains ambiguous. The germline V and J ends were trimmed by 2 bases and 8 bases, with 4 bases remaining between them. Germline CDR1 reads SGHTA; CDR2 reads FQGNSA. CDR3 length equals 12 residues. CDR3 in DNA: TGTGCCAGCAGCTTAATCTATTCACCCCTCCACTTT. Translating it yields CASSLIYSPLHF.

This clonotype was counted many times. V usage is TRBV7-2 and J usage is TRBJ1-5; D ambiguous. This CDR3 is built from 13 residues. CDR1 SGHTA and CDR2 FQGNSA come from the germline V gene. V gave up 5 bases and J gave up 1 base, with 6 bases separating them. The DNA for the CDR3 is TGTGCCAGCAGCCCGGGGAGCAATCAGCCCCAGCATTTT. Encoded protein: CASSPGSNQPQHF. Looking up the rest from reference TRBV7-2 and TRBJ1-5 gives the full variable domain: GAGVSQSPSNKVTEKGKDVELRCDPISGHTALYWYRQSLGQGLEFLIYFQGNSAPDKSGLPSDRFSAERTGGSVSTLTIQRTQQEDSAVYLCASSPGSNQPQHFGDGTRLSIL.

The CDR3 coding sequence is TGCGCCAGCAGCTTGGAAACGGGGGGCTCCTACAATGAGCAGTTCTTC. Residues: CASSLETGGSYNEQFF. The chain links TRBV5-1 to TRBJ2-1, with 7 nucleotides matching TRBD2. This CDR3 region has 16 residues. Trimming cost V 0 bases and J 0 bases; bases outside gene matches: 3. The V gene's germline CDR1 is SGHRS and CDR2 YFSETQ.

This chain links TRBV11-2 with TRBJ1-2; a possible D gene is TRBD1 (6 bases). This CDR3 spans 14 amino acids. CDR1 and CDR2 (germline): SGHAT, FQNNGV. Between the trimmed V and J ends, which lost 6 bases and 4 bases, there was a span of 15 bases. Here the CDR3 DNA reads TGTGCCAGCAGTGAGGAGGGGGGCGGCTATGGCTACACCTTC. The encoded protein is CASSEEGGGYGYTF.

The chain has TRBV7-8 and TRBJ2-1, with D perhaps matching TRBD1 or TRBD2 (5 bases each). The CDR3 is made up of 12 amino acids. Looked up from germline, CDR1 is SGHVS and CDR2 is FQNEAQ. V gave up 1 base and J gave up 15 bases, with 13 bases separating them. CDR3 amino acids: CASSLGGPSSFF. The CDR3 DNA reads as TGTGCCAGCAGCTTAGGGGGACCTTCTTCGTTCTTC.

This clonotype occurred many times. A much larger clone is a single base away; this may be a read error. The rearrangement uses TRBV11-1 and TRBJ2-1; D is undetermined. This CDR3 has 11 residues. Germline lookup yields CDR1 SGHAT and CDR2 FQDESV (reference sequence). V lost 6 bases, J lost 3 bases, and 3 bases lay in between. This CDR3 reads CASRFYNEQFF. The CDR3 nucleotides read TGTGCCAGCAGGTTCTACAATGAGCAGTTCTTC.

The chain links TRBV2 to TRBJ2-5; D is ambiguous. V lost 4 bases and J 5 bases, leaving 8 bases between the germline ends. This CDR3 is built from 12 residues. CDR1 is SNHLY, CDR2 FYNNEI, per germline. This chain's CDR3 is CASSVGWETQYF. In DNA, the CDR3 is TGTGCCAGCAGTGTCGGATGGGAGACCCAGTACTTC.

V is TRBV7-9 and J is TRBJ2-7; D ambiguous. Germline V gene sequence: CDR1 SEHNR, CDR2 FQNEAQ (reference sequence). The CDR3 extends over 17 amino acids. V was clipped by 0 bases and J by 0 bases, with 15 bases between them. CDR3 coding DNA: TGTGCCAGCAGCTTAGCCCGTTGGAATTACAGCTCCTACGAGCAGTACTTC. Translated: CASSLARWNYSSYEQYF.

The CDR3 spells CSAPSAAGIGNEQFF. The CDR3 DNA follows: TGCAGTGCCCCATCCGCAGCGGGGATCGGCAATGAGCAGTTCTTC. The chain couples TRBV20-1 to TRBJ2-1, with 7 bases aligning to TRBD2. This CDR3 is built from 15 residues. Germline CDR1 DFQATT, CDR2 SNEGSKA (reference sequence). V trimming: 6 bases; J trimming: 6 bases; junction bases outside the gene matches: 14.

The CDR3 sequence is CATGRGEFGNQPQHF. For the CDR3, the DNA is TGTGCCACTGGAAGGGGTGAGTTTGGCAATCAGCCCCAGCATTTT. The V gene is TRBV27, the J gene TRBJ1-5; TRBD1 is a possible D gene (5 bases). Trimming stripped 10 bases from V and 2 bases from J, with 18 bases between. Germline CDR1 reads MNHEY; CDR2 reads SMNVEV (reference sequence). CDR3 size: 15 residues.

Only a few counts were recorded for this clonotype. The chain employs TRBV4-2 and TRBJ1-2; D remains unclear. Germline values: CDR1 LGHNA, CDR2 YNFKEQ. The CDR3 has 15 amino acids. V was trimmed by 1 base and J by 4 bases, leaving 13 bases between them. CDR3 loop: CASSQVEGLTYGYTF. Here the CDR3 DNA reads TGTGCCAGCAGCCAAGTGGAAGGGCTAACCTATGGCTACACCTTC.

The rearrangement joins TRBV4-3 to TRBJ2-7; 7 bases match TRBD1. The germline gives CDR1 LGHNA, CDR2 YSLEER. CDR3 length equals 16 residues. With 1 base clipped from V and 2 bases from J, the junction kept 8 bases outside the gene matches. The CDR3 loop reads CASSQGTGTEPYEQYF. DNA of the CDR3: TGCGCCAGCAGCCAAGGAACCGGGACAGAGCCCTACGAGCAGTACTTC.